This note documents a single TCR beta chain sequence. The data derive from a study of shared clonotypes between healthy human individuals. Naive-designated CD8 cells lacked CD45RO, were positively enriched for CCR7, and omitted terminally differentiated effector memory CD45RA+ cells. The assay was immunoSEQ multiplex PCR, and TCRdb's table has in-frame clones only and misses some. The data hold around 1,900,000 clones, with 80% to 95% observed a single time. This receptor was identified in a man younger than 30 in good health. Some clones in this sample may be carry-over from other donors' samples. Sequencing was done on a sample of naive CD8+ T cells from PBMCs.

The DNA of the CDR3 is TGTGCCAGTGGGACAGGAACCTACAATGAGCAGTTCTTC. It specifies CASGTGTYNEQFF. This chain links TRBV27 with TRBJ2-1; 8 positions agree with TRBD1. The V gene's germline CDR1 is MNHEY and CDR2 SMNVEV (reference sequence). This CDR3 region has 13 residues. V lost 9 bases and J lost 2; bases outside the gene matches: 3.